The 10 T cell receptor beta chains given below trace back to one sample, sequenced in a study of shared clonotypes between healthy human individuals (dated by TCRdb to between 2020 and 2021). Receptor libraries were prepared by the immunoSEQ multiplex PCR assay. Here the immuneACCESS table is served through TCRdb, limited to in-frame sequences with V and J called. Missing clones are a known gap in these copies; in checked studies unresolved V genes cover under half, and the rest lacks a known reason. The sample table holds hundreds of thousands of clones, of which 95% to 98% were seen once. 0.057% of the sample is held by the ten biggest clonotypes. What was sequenced was naive CD4+ T cells sorted from blood. The cell subset or site tag for this specimen amounts to: CD45RA+ positively selected. All receptors come from a woman in her twenties or thirties in good health.

This sequence joins TRBV6-5 and TRBJ2-7, with 8 nucleotides matching TRBD2. The V segment lost 6 bases and the J segment 0 bases; nucleotides outside the gene matches: 4. The CDR3 consists of 14 residues. Germline loops: CDR1 MNHEY, CDR2 SVGAGI. The CDR3 nucleotides are TGTGCCAGCAGAAACGGGGGGGACTCCTACGAGCAGTACTTC. As protein: CASRNGGDSYEQYF.

The rearrangement links TRBV5-1 to TRBJ1-4; 8 nucleotides match TRBD1. Germline CDR1 SGHRS, CDR2 YFSETQ. V lost 2 bases, J lost 4 bases, and 7 bases stayed unmatched. CDR3 length equals 16 residues. DNA for the CDR3: TGCGCCAGCAGCTTAGGACAGGGTCACAGTAATGAAAAACTGTTTTTT. Its translation is CASSLGQGHSNEKLFF.

This sequence joins TRBV15 and TRBJ2-3, with TRBD1 as a possible D gene (5 bases). V dropped 0 bases and J dropped 3 bases, with 13 bases sitting between them. The germline gives CDR1 LNHNV, CDR2 YYDKDF (reference sequence). There are 16 residues in the CDR3. The CDR3 DNA sequence: TGTGCCACCAGCAGAGATTTAGGGGTAGGGACAGATACGCAGTATTTT. Encoded protein: CATSRDLGVGTDTQYF.

The chain recombines TRBV10-3 with TRBJ1-2, with a weak D call TRBD1 (5 bases). V was pared by 3 bases and J by 8 bases, with 16 bases between. The germline gives CDR1 ENHRY, CDR2 SYGVKD. The CDR3 loop spans 14 amino acids. The DNA of the CDR3 is TGTGCCATCAGTGAAGGTGAGAGACAGTCGGGCTACACCTTC. Translating it yields CAISEGERQSGYTF.

V gene TRBV28 combines with J gene TRBJ1-5; the D is unclear. Germline V gene data show CDR1 as MDHEN and CDR2 as SYDVKM. The CDR3 loop spans 16 amino acids. Between the trimmed V and J ends, which lost 3 bases and 9 bases, there was a span of 21 bases. Here the CDR3 reads CASSFYGFVGILPQHF. CDR3 nucleotides: TGTGCCAGCAGTTTCTACGGTTTTGTGGGAATACTGCCCCAGCATTTT.

J is TRBJ2-7 and V is TRBV7-9; 8 bases align to TRBD1. This CDR3 is 14 amino acids long. With V trimmed by 6 bases and J by 2 bases, 6 bases remained unmatched. From germline, CDR1 is SEHNR and CDR2 FQNEAQ (reference sequence). The CDR3 bases are TGTGCCAGCAGGACCGGGACAGGAGCCTACGAGCAGTACTTC. This encodes CASRTGTGAYEQYF.

The genes are TRBV18 and TRBJ2-7, with 9 bases matching TRBD2. After removal of 4 bases from V and 2 bases from J, the junction contained 9 bases not matched to a gene. The germline V gene has CDR1 KGHSH and CDR2 LQKENI. This CDR3 is 16 amino acids long. CDR3 coding DNA: TGTGCCAGCTCACAGGCTAGCGGGATGAATACCTACGAGCAGTACTTC. Translating it yields CASSQASGMNTYEQYF. Full variable domain (missing parts from reference TRBV18 and TRBJ2-7): NAGVMQNPRHLVRRRGQEARLRCSPMKGHSHVYWYRQLPEEGLKFMVYLQKENIIDESGMPKERFSAEFPKEGPSILRIQQVVRGDSAAYFCASSQASGMNTYEQYFGPGTRLTVT.

The chain is built from TRBV28 and TRBJ1-4, with D perhaps matching TRBD1 (5 bases). This CDR3 is 14 amino acids long. The germline V gene has CDR1 MDHEN and CDR2 SYDVKM. The V gene lost 4 bases and the J gene lost 8 bases, with 14 bases spanning the gap. Written as DNA, the CDR3 is TGTGCCAGCAGTTCGGGCGGGGCCGGGGAAAAACTGTTTTTT. As protein: CASSSGGAGEKLFF.

This sequence joins TRBV19 and TRBJ2-7, with 14 bases matching TRBD2. The V and J ends lost 4 bases and 6 bases, in that order; junction bases with no gene match: 5. Germline V gene sequence: CDR1 LNHDA, CDR2 SQIVND (reference sequence). The CDR3 is 15 residues long. CDR3 amino acids: CASSTLGLAGVEQYF. DNA of the CDR3: TGTGCCAGTAGTACCCTGGGACTAGCGGGAGTCGAGCAGTACTTC.

V usage is TRBV4-1 and J usage is TRBJ2-1, with D possibly matching TRBD2 (5 bases). CDR3 length equals 16 residues. Per the germline V gene, CDR1 is MGHRA and CDR2 is YSYEKL. Trimming cost V 4 bases and J 2 bases, with 15 bases left between them. CDR3 region: CASSPFSSTTYNEQFF. The CDR3 nucleotides are TGCGCCAGCAGCCCGTTCTCTAGCACAACCTACAATGAGCAGTTCTTC.